This T cell receptor beta chain stems from a study of T cell responses to AZD1222 COVID-19 vaccine. Whole-study results and caveats: It was only after the peak T cell response that any repertoires were sampled. Within unmutated variant regions lay the reported targets of nearly half of spike-specific TCRs.

The method was immunoSEQ multiplex PCR; TCRdb's version includes in-frame clones alone and lacks a portion of them. There are some 130,000 clones in the sample; 85% to 90% occur only once, and around 24% lies in the top ten. A remark on this clone: The target antigen is unknown.

Looked up from germline, CDR1 is GTSNPN and CDR2 is SVGIG (reference sequence). The CDR3 sequence is 13 residues long. The V end was cut by 3 bases, the J end by 1 base, with 9 bases between. The sequence came from an adult in good health. The chain carries TRBV30 and TRBJ1-1; D is ambiguous. The sequences come from peripheral blood, collected on day 0 of AZD1222 vaccination. The CDR3 is CAWSGRRNTEAFF. The CDR3 nucleotides read TGTGCCTGGAGCGGGAGAAGGAACACTGAAGCTTTCTTT.